The 15 T cell receptor beta chains below all came from one sample that was sequenced in a study of blood T cells in healthy people across ages. Primers used in a second PCR of about 6 to 11 cycles were a sample-barcoded 5' primer and a J-beta primer mix. TCRdb recomputed calls from the 5' RACE reads with MiXCR, one row per CDR3 protein. This sample has about 680,000 distinct CDR3 sequences, with about half found just once. Source material: blood. The receptors here all came from an older woman in good health.

This clonotype appeared a few times. The chain is built from TRBV28 and TRBJ2-1, with 16 bases lining up with TRBD2. J lost 2 bases, V lost 3 bases, and 1 base had no gene match. The CDR3 sequence is 17 residues long. The germline V gene has CDR1 MDHEN and CDR2 SYDVKM. The CDR3 region has the DNA TGTGCCAGCAGTTTGGGACTAGCGGGAGGGGCCTACAATGAGCAGTTCTTC. Protein: CASSLGLAGGAYNEQFF.

This chain uses TRBV7-2 with TRBJ2-6, with 14 bases fitting TRBD2. V was clipped by 4 bases and J by 0 bases; unmatched bases: 8. Germline-derived CDR1 and CDR2 are SGHTA and FQGNSA. The CDR3 covers 20 residues. CDR3 residues: CASSSRLAGGPDSGANVLTF. The CDR3 coding sequence is TGTGCCAGCAGCTCACGACTAGCGGGAGGGCCCGACTCTGGGGCCAACGTCCTGACTTTC. Based on the CDR3 plus reference TRBV7-2 and TRBJ2-6, the full variable domain is GAGVSQSPSNKVTEKGKDVELRCDPISGHTALYWYRQSLGQGLEFLIYFQGNSAPDKSGLPSDRFSAERTGGSVSTLTIQRTQQEDSAVYLCASSSRLAGGPDSGANVLTFGAGSRLTVL.

The CDR3 bases are TGTGCCAGCAGTGGGGGACGAGGCGGCTACACCTTC. Protein sequence: CASSGGRGGYTF. This chain links TRBV6-5 with TRBJ1-2, with D tentatively TRBD1 (5 bases). The length of the CDR3 is 12 residues. V lost 5 bases and J lost 8, with 12 bases in between. Per germline, CDR1 MNHEY and CDR2 SVGAGI.

The V gene is TRBV20-1, the J gene TRBJ2-5; unclear D gene. Germline V gives CDR1 DFQATT, CDR2 SNEGSKA (reference sequence). CDR3 length: 14 residues. V gave up 2 bases and J gave up 4 bases, with 14 bases separating them. Written as DNA, the CDR3 is TGCAGTGCTAGACCCAACAAGCACGGAGAGACCCAGTACTTC. This gives the protein CSARPNKHGETQYF.

CDR3 bases: TGCAGCGCTATAGACACCGCAACTAATGAAAAACTGTTTTTT. Translation gives CSAIDTATNEKLFF. The gene calls are TRBV29-1 and TRBJ1-4; D call uncertain. CDR1 is SQVTM, CDR2 ANQGSEA, per germline. Trimming took off 7 bases at V and 0 bases at J, with 12 bases between the two ends. The CDR3 spans 14 residues.

This clonotype was counted between two and nine times. This chain uses TRBV4-3 with TRBJ2-1; 9 nucleotides agree with TRBD2. From germline, CDR1 is LGHNA and CDR2 YSLEER. V shed 4 bases, J shed 5 bases, and the junction held 6 bases outside the gene matches. CDR3 length: 15 amino acids. DNA of the CDR3: TGCGCCAGCAGCCGTTTACTAGCGGGCAACAATGAGCAGTTCTTC. This encodes CASSRLLAGNNEQFF.

V gene TRBV7-2 combines with J gene TRBJ2-5; 10 nucleotides agree with TRBD1. The CDR3 has 16 residues. The V and J ends lost 1 base and 4 bases, in that order; junction bases with no gene match: 6. Germline CDR1 reads SGHTA; CDR2 reads FQGNSA. For the CDR3, the DNA is TGTGCCAGCAGCTTAGGGGACAGGGGAGGGGGAGAGACCCAGTACTTC. Translation: CASSLGDRGGGETQYF.

The CDR3 sequence: CSARDLRLANYNEQFF. The DNA of the CDR3 is TGCAGTGCTAGAGATCTCCGACTAGCGAACTACAATGAGCAGTTCTTC. The J gene is TRBJ2-1, the V gene TRBV20-1, with 8 bases matching TRBD2. V shed 0 bases and J 3 bases; nucleotides not matched to a gene: 7. Germline V gives CDR1 DFQATT, CDR2 SNEGSKA (reference sequence). The CDR3 runs to 16 residues.

This clonotype was detected once. The chain uses TRBV27 and TRBJ1-1, with a possible D match to TRBD1 (5 bases). Trimming cost V 6 bases and J 3 bases, with 17 bases left between them. Germline values: CDR1 MNHEY, CDR2 SMNVEV (reference sequence). This CDR3 region has 15 residues. This chain's CDR3 is CASSSREGRDTEAFF. For the CDR3, the DNA is TGTGCCAGCAGCTCCCGGGAGGGCAGGGACACTGAAGCTTTCTTT.

This clonotype was seen at least ten times. One end of the junction does not line up with germline, which may come from a read error. The DNA for the CDR3 is TGTGCCAGCAGCTTAGAGCAAGAGACCCAGTACTTC. Translation: CASSLEQETQYF. The chain carries TRBV5-1 and TRBJ2-5; D remains unclear. The germline gives CDR1 SGHRS, CDR2 YFSETQ. CDR3 size: 12 residues.

This clonotype was detected only a few times. The chain links TRBV29-1 to TRBJ2-1, with 10 bases identical to TRBD1. Trimming at V came to 6 bases and at J to 7 bases, leaving 3 bases not matched to a gene. Germline V CDR1 and CDR2: SQVTM, ANQGSEA. The CDR3 extends over 12 amino acids. The CDR3 DNA follows: TGCAGCGTGGGACAGGGGAGGAATGAGCAGTTCTTC. Protein product: CSVGQGRNEQFF.

This clonotype turned up a few times. This rearrangement joins TRBV5-1 to TRBJ2-7; D might be TRBD1 (6 bases). There are 14 residues in the CDR3. CDR1 is SGHRS and CDR2 is YFSETQ in the germline V gene. V dropped 4 bases and J dropped 2 bases, with 13 bases sitting between them. The CDR3 bases are TGCGCCAGCAGCGACCGACAGGCGACCTACGAGCAGTACTTC. Its protein is CASSDRQATYEQYF.

J is TRBJ2-3 and V is TRBV27; perhaps D is TRBD1 or TRBD2 (5 bases each). CDR3 length equals 14 residues. Germline CDR1 MNHEY, CDR2 SMNVEV (reference sequence). Between the trimmed V and J ends, which lost 2 bases and 2 bases, there was a span of 8 bases. CDR3 sequence reads: CASSLRDPTDTQYF. For the CDR3, the DNA is TGTGCCAGCAGTTTAAGGGACCCCACAGATACGCAGTATTTT.

This sequence joins TRBV7-2 and TRBJ2-6; D is undetermined. There are 15 residues in the CDR3. Germline-derived CDR1 and CDR2 are SGHTA and FQGNSA. V lost 5 bases and J lost 2, with 10 bases in between. CDR3 region: CASSQDAAGANVLTF. Here the CDR3 DNA reads TGTGCCAGCAGCCAGGACGCAGCTGGGGCCAACGTCCTGACTTTC.

The gene calls are TRBV5-5 and TRBJ2-7; TRBD2 aligns across 13 bases. Germline V lookup: CDR1 SGHKS, CDR2 YYEKEE (reference sequence). The CDR3 length is 17 residues. Trimming at V came to 3 bases and at J to 7 bases, leaving 13 bases not matched to a gene. CDR3 loop: CASSSEGGTSGTFEQYF. Here the CDR3 DNA reads TGTGCCAGCAGCTCGGAGGGAGGGACTAGCGGGACGTTTGAGCAGTACTTC. Together with reference TRBV5-5 and TRBJ2-7, the CDR3 gives the full variable domain: DAGVTQSPTHLIKTRGQQVTLRCSPISGHKSVSWYQQVLGQGPQFIFQYYEKEERGRGNFPDRFSARQFPNYSSELNVNALLLGDSALYLCASSSEGGTSGTFEQYFGPGTRLTVT.